This T cell receptor (beta chain) was sequenced during a study of early T cells in non-severe SARS-CoV-2 infection. Study-level points and caveats: Matches to VDJdb favored anti-spike CD8 responses and missed private and CD4 specificities.

This clonotype was recorded many times. As yet, its antigen is unknown. Unique molecular identifier tags were affixed to discrete cDNA molecules. MiXCR, applied by TCRdb to the 5' RACE reads, yields one record per CDR3 protein. The sample shows about 71,000 distinct CDR3 sequences, approximately 13% of them seen only once. The material sequenced was whole blood, taken at baseline. The TCR sequence derives from an adult who was a healthcare worker with PCR-confirmed SARS-CoV-2 infection or an uninfected control (not recorded which).

The CDR3 here is CASSYRGTDVMDYTF. In DNA form, the CDR3 reads TGTGCCAGCAGTTACCGTGGCACAGACGTTATGGACTACACCTTC. The rearrangement links TRBV6-5 to TRBJ1-2; D not certain. CDR1 is MNHEY and CDR2 is SVGAGI in the germline V gene. Trimming removed 2 bases at V and 10 bases at J, with 20 bases between. The CDR3 sequence is 15 residues long.